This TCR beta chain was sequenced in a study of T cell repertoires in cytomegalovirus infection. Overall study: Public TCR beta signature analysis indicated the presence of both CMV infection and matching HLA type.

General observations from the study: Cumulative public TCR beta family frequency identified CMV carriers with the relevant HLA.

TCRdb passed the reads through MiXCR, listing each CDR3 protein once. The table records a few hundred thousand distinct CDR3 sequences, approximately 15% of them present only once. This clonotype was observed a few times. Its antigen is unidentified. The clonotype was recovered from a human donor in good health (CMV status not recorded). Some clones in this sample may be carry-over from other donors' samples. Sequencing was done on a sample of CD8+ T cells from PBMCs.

The CDR3: CASSPLDGGRNTEAFF. The CDR3 DNA reads as TGTGCCAGCAGCCCCTTAGACGGCGGAAGGAACACTGAAGCTTTCTTT. J is TRBJ1-1 and V is TRBV4-2; D is ambiguous. The V gene lost 4 bases and the J gene lost 1 base, with 16 bases spanning the gap. The germline V gene has CDR1 LGHNA and CDR2 YNFKEQ. The CDR3 is made up of 16 amino acids.